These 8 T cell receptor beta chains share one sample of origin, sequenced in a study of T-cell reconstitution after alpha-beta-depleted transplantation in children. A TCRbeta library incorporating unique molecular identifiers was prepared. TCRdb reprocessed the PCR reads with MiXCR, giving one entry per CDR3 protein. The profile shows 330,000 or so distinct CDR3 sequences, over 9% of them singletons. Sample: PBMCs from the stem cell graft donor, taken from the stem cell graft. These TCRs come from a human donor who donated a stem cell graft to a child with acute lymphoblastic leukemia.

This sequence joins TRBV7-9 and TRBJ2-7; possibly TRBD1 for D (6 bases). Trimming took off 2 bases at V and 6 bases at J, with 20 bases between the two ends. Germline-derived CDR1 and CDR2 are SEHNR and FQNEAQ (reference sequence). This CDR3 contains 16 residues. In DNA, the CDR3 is TGTGCCAGCAGCTTAAGGGCAACCGGGACAATCGGCGAGCAGTACTTC. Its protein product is CASSLRATGTIGEQYF.

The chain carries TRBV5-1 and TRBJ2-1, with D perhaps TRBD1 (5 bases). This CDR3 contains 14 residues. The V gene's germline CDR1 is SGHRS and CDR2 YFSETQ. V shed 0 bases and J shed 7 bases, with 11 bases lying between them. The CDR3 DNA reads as TGCGCCAGCAGCTTGGACGCATCAGGGAATGAGCAGTTCTTC. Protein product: CASSLDASGNEQFF.

The CDR3 protein is CASSLAASGSAYNEQFF. CDR3 DNA sequence: TGTGCCAGCAGCTTAGCGGCCAGCGGTAGTGCCTACAATGAGCAGTTCTTC. The chain uses TRBV7-2 and TRBJ2-1; the D gene is possibly TRBD2 (5 bases). This CDR3 has 17 amino acids. Per germline, CDR1 SGHTA and CDR2 FQGNSA. Trimming removed 0 bases at V and 2 bases at J, with 14 bases between. The full variable domain, rest sourced from reference TRBV7-2 and TRBJ2-1, is GAGVSQSPSNKVTEKGKDVELRCDPISGHTALYWYRQSLGQGLEFLIYFQGNSAPDKSGLPSDRFSAERTGGSVSTLTIQRTQQEDSAVYLCASSLAASGSAYNEQFFGPGTRLTVL.

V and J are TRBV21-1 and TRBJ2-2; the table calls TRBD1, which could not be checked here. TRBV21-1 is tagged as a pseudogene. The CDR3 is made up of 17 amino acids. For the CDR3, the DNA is TGTGCCAGCAGCAACTTAAACTTTAAGGGGGACACCGGGGAGCTGTTTTTT. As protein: CASSNLNFKGDTGELFF.

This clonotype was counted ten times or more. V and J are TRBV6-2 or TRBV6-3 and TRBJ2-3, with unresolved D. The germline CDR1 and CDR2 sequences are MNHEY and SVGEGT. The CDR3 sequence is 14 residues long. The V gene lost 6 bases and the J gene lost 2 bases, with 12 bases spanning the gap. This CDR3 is CASRGRPFTDTQYF. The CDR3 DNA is TGTGCCAGCAGGGGCAGGCCGTTCACAGATACGCAGTATTTT.

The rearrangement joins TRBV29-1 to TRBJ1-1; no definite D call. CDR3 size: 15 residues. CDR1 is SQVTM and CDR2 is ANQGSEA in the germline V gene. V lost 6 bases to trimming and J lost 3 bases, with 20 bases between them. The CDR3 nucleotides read TGCAGCGTCTCGGACGTTATGGGAGGGCACACTGAAGCTTTCTTT. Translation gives CSVSDVMGGHTEAFF.

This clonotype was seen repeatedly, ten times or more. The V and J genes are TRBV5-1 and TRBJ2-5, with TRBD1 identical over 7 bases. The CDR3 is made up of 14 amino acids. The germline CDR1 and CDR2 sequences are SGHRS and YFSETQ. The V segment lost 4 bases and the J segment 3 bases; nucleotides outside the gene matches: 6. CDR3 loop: CASSPGTAKETQYF. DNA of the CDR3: TGCGCCAGCAGCCCGGGGACAGCTAAAGAGACCCAGTACTTC.

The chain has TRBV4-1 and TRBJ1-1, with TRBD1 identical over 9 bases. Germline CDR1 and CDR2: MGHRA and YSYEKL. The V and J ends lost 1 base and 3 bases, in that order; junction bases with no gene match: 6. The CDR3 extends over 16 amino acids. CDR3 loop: CASSQGRQGGYTEAFF. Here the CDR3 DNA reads TGCGCCAGCAGCCAAGGACGACAGGGGGGGTACACTGAAGCTTTCTTT.